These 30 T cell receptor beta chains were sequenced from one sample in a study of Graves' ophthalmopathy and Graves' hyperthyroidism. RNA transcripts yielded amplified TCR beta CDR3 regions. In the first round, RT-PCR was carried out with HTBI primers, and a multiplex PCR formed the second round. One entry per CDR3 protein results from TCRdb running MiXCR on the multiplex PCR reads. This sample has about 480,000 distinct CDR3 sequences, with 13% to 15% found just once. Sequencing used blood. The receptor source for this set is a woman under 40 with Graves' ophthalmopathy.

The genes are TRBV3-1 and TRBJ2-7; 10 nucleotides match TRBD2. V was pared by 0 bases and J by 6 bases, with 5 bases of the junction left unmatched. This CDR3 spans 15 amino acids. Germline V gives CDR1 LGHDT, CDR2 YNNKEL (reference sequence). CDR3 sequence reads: CASSQDVLAGAEQYF. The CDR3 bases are TGTGCCAGCAGCCAAGATGTCCTAGCGGGAGCCGAGCAGTACTTC.

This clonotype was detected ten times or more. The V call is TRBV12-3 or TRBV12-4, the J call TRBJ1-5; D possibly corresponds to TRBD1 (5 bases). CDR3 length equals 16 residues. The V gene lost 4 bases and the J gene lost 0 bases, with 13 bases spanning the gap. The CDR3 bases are TGTGCCAGCAGTTCCGGGACTGATTATAGCAATCAGCCCCAGCATTTT. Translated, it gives CASSSGTDYSNQPQHF.

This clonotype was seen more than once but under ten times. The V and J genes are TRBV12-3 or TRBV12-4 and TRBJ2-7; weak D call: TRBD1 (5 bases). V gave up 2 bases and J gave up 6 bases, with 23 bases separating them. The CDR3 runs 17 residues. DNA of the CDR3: TGTGCCAGCAGTTTAAGGTTTGGAGCGAAGGGGATCGGCGAGCAGTACTTC. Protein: CASSLRFGAKGIGEQYF.

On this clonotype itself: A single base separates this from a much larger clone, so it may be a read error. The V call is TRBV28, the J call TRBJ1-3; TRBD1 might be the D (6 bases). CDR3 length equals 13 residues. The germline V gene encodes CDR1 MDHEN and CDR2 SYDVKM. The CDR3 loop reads CVSSPSGANTIYF. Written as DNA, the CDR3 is TGTGTCAGCAGCCCGTCAGGGGCGAACACCATATATTTT.

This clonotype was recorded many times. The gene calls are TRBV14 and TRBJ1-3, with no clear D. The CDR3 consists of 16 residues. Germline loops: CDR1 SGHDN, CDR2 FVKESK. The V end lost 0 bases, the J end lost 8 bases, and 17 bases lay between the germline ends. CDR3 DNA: TGTGCCAGCAGCCAAGAGTCGCCCGCCTTGTTGGACACCATATATTTT. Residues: CASSQESPALLDTIYF.

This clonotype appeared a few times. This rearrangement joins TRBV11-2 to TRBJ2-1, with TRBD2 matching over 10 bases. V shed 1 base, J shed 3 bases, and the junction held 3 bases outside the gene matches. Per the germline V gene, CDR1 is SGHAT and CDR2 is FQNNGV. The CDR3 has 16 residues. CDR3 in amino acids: CASSLVIAGGYNEQFF. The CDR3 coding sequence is TGTGCCAGCAGCTTAGTAATAGCGGGAGGCTACAATGAGCAGTTCTTC.

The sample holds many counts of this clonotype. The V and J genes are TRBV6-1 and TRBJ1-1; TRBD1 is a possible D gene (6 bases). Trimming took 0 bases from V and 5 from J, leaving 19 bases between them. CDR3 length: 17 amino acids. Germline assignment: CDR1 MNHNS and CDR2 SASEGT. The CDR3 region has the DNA TGTGCCAGCAGTGAAGCTACCTTCTACAGGGAGGGAACTGAAGCTTTCTTT. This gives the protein CASSEATFYREGTEAFF.

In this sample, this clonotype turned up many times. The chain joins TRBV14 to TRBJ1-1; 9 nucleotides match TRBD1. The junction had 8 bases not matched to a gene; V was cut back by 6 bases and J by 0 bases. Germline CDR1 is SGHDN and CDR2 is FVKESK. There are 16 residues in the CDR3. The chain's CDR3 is CASRQQGANMNTEAFF. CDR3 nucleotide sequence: TGTGCCAGCAGACAACAGGGGGCTAATATGAACACTGAAGCTTTCTTT. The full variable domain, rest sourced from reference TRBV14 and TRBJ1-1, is EAGVTQFPSHSVIEKGQTVTLRCDPISGHDNLYWYRRVMGKEIKFLLHFVKESKQDESGMPNNRFLAERTGGTYSTLKVQPAELEDSGVYFCASRQQGANMNTEAFFGQGTRLTVV.

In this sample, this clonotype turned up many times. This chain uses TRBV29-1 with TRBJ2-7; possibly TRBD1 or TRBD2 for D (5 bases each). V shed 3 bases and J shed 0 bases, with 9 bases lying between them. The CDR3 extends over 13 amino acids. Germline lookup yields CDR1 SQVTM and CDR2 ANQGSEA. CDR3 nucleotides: TGCAGCGTTGATTCAGGGAGCTCCTACGAGCAGTACTTC. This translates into CSVDSGSSYEQYF.

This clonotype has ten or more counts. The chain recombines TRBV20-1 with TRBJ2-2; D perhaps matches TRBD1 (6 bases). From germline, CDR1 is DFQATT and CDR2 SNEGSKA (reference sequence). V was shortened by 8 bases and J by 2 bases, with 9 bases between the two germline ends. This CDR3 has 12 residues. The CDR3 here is CSLQGNTGELFF. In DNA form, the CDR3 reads TGCAGTTTACAGGGCAACACCGGGGAGCTGTTTTTT.

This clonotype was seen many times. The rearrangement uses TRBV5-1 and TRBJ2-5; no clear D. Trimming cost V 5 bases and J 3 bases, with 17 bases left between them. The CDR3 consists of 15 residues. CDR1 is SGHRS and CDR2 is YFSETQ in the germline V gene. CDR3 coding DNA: TGCGCCAGCAGACCATCTACGGGTTACAAAGAGACCCAGTACTTC. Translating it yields CASRPSTGYKETQYF.

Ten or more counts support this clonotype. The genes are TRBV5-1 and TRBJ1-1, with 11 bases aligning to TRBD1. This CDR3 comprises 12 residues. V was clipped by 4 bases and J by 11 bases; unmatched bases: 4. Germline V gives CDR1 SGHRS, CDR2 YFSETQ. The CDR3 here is CASSGGQGAAFF. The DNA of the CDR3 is TGCGCCAGCAGCGGCGGACAGGGGGCGGCTTTCTTT.

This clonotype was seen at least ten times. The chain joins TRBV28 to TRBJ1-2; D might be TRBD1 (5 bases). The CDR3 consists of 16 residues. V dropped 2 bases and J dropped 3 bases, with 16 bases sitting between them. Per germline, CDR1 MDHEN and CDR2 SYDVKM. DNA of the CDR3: TGTGCCAGCAGTTTAGGTTGGAGGGGTCAAGACTATGGCTACACCTTC. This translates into CASSLGWRGQDYGYTF.

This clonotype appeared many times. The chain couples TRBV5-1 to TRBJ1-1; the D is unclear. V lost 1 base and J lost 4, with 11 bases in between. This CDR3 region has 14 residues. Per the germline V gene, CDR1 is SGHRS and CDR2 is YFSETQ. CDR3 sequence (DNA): TGCGCCAGCAGCTTGCACGGGTTTGGCACTGAAGCTTTCTTT. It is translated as CASSLHGFGTEAFF.

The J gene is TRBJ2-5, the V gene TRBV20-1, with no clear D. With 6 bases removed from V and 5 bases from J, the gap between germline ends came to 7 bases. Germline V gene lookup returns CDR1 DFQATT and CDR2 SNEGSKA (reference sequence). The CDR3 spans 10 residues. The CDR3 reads CSAPGETQYF. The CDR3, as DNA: TGCAGTGCCCCCGGGGAGACCCAGTACTTC.

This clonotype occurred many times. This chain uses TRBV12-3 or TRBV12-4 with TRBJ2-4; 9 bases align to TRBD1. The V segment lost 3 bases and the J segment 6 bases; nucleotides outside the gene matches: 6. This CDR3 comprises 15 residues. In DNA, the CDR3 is TGTGCCAGCAGTTTCGTCGGACAGGGGAGAAACATTCAGTACTTC. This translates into CASSFVGQGRNIQYF.

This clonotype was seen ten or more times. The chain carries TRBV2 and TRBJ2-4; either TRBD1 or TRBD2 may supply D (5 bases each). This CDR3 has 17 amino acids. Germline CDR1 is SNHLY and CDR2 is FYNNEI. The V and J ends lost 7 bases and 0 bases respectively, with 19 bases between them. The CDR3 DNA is TGTGCCAGCACCGTGGAACCCGGGACGGGAGCCAAAAACATTCAGTACTTC. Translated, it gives CASTVEPGTGAKNIQYF.

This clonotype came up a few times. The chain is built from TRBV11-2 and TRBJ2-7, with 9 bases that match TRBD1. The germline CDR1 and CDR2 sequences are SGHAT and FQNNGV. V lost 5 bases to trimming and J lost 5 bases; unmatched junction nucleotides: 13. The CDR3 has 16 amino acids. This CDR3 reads CASSPMTGTGNNEQYF. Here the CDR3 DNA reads TGTGCCAGCAGCCCGATGACCGGGACAGGGAACAACGAGCAGTACTTC.

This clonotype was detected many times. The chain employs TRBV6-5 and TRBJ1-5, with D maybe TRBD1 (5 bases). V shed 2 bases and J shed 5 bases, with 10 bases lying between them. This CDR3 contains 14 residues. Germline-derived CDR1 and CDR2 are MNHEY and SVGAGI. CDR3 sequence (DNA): TGTGCCAGCAGTTACAGGGGAGATGATCAGCCCCAGCATTTT. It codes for CASSYRGDDQPQHF.

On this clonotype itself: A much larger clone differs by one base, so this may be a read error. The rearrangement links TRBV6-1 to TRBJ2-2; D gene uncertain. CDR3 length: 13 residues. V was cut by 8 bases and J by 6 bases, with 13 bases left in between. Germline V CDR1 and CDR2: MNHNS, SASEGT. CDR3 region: CASQVFNPGELFF. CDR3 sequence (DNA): TGTGCCAGCCAGGTGTTTAATCCCGGGGAGCTGTTTTTT.

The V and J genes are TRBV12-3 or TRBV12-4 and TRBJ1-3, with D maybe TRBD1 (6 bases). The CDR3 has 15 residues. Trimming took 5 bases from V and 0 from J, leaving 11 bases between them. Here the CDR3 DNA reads TGTGCCAGCAGTCAATCAGGGGACTCTGGAAACACCATATATTTT. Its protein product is CASSQSGDSGNTIYF.

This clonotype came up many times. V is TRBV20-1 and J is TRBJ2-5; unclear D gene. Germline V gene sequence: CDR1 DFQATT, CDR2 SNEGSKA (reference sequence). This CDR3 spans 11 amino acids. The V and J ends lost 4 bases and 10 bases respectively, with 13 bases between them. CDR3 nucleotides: TGCAGTGCTACCCAAACTCCGGACCAGTACTTC. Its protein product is CSATQTPDQYF.

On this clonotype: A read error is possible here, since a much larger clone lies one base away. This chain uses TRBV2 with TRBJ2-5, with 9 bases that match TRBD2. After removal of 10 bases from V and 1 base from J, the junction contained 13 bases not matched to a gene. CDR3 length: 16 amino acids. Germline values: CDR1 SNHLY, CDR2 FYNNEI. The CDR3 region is CAISPISGSSQETQYF. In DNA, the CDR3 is TGTGCCATCAGCCCGATTAGCGGGAGCTCCCAAGAGACCCAGTACTTC. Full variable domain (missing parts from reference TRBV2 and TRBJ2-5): EPEVTQTPSHQVTQMGQEVILRCVPISNHLYFYWYRQILGQKVEFLVSFYNNEISEKSEIFDDQFSVERPDGSNFTLKIRSTKLEDSAMYFCAISPISGSSQETQYFGPGTRLLVL.

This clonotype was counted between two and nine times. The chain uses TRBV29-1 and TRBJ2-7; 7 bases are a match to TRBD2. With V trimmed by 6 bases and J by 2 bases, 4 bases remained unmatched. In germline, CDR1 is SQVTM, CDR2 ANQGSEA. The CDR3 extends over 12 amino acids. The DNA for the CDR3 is TGCAGCGTAGAGGGGACTACCTACGAGCAGTACTTC. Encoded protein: CSVEGTTYEQYF.

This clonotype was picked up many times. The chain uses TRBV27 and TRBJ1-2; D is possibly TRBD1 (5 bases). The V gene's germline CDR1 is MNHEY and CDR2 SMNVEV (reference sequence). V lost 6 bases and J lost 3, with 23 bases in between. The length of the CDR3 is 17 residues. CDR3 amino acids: CASSPLGQGARDYGYTF. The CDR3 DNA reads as TGTGCCAGCAGCCCCCTAGGGCAGGGAGCGCGCGACTATGGCTACACCTTC.

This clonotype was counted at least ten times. CDR3 residues: CAISAQRQAMNTEAFF. The CDR3 DNA is TGTGCCATCAGTGCACAAAGACAGGCCATGAACACTGAAGCTTTCTTT. V is TRBV10-3 and J is TRBJ1-1; D perhaps matches TRBD1 (6 bases). CDR1 and CDR2 from the germline V gene are ENHRY and SYGVKD. The CDR3 totals 16 residues. V lost 4 bases to trimming and J lost 0 bases, with 15 bases between them.

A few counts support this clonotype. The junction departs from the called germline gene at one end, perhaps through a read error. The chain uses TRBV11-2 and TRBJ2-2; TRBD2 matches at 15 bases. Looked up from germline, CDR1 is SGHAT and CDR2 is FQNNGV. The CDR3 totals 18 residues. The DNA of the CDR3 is TGTGCCAGCAGTTTAGGACTAGCGGGAGGGCCCGGCACCGGGGAGCTGTTTTTT. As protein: CASSLGLAGGPGTGELFF.

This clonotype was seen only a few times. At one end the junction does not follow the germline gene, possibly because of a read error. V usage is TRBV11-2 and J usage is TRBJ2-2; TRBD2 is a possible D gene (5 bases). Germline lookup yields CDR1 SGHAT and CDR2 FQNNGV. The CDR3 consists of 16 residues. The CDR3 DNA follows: TGTGCCAGCAGCTTACTGCGGGCTTCGAACACCGGGGAGCTGTTGTTT. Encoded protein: CASSLLRASNTGELLF.

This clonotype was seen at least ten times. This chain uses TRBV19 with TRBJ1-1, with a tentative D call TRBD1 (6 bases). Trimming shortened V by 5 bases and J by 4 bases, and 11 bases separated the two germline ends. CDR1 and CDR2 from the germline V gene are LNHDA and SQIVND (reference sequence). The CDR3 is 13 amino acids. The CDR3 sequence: CASSATGTTEAFF. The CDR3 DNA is TGTGCCAGTAGTGCCACAGGGACCACTGAAGCTTTCTTT.

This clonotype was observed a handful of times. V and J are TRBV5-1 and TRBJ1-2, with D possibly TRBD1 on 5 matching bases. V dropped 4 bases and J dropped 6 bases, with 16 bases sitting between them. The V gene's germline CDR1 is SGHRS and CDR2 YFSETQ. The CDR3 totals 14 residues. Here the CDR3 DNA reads TGCGCCAGCAGCCTCCGGAGGGGTTTAGATGGCTACACCTTC. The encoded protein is CASSLRRGLDGYTF.